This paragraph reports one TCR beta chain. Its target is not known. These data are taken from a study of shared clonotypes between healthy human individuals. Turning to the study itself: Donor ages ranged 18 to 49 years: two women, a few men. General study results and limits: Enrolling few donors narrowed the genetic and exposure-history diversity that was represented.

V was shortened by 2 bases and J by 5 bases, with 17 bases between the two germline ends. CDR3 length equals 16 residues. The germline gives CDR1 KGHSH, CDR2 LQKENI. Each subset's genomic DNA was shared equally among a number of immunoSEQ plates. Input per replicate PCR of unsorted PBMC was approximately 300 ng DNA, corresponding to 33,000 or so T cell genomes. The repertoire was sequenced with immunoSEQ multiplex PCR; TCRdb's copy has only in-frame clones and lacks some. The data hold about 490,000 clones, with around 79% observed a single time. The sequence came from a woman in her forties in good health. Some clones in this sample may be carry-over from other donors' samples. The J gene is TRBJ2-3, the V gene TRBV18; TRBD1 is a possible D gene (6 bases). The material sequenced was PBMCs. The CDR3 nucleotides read TGTGCCAGCTCACCAGGACAGTTGGGTGGTGGAGATACGCAGTATTTT. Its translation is CASSPGQLGGGDTQYF.